What follows is one T cell receptor (beta chain) and its context. These data are taken from a study of blood T cell repertoires in COVID-19. Background on the study: Both acute and convalescent COVID-19 samples were obtained from the United States, Italy and Spain. PBMCs, B-cell-depleted T cells, or T cells were the source of the cDNA or gDNA that made up the material.

Original processing methods: The assay estimated nucleated cells by amplifying reference gene primers. The method was immunoSEQ multiplex PCR; TCRdb's version includes in-frame clones alone and lacks a portion of them. V, J and clone size are taken as reported in that table, and D and trimming were inferred from the DNA itself. The profile shows approximately 57,000 clones, 70% to 90% of them singletons. Germline V gene data show CDR1 as MNHEY and CDR2 as SVGAGI. This CDR3 is 14 amino acids long. V dropped 2 bases and J dropped 5; count of bases not matched to a gene: 1. The sequence was collected from a middle-aged man with active COVID-19. This chain uses TRBV6-5 with TRBJ2-7, with 12 bases aligning to TRBD1. Sample: peripheral blood. For the CDR3, the DNA is TGTGCCAGCAGTTACGGGACAGGGGGCGACGAGCAGTACTTC. It encodes CASSYGTGGDEQYF.